What follows are 16 T cell receptor beta chains derived from one specimen sequenced in a study of brain metastases from non-small cell lung cancer. TCRdb keeps only in-frame clones here, not all; method: immunoSEQ multiplex PCR. The profile shows 2,500 to 3,500 clones, 75% to 85% of them singletons. The sample consisted of primary lung tumor tissue. The receptors come from a donor at least 40 years old with non-small cell lung cancer.

Worth noting for this clone: Other DNA sequences in this specimen translate into the identical CDR3. The J gene is TRBJ1-2, the V gene TRBV5-1; TRBD1 aligns across 7 bases. Germline values: CDR1 SGHRS, CDR2 YFSETQ. The CDR3 consists of 14 residues. The junction had 9 bases not matched to a gene; V was cut back by 4 bases and J by 6 bases. In DNA, the CDR3 is TGCGCCAGCAGCCCGATCCAGGGGGGTCATGGCTACACCTTC. The encoded protein is CASSPIQGGHGYTF.

The chain carries TRBV9 and TRBJ2-3; D is possibly TRBD1 or TRBD2 (5 bases each). Germline-derived CDR1 and CDR2 are SGDLS and YYNGEE. The CDR3 totals 15 residues. V lost 4 bases, J lost 4 bases, and 16 bases lay in between. CDR3 amino acids: CASSSQGDMADTQYF. For the CDR3, the DNA is TGTGCCAGCAGCTCCCAGGGAGATATGGCAGATACGCAGTATTTT.

The chain couples TRBV2 to TRBJ1-2; D call uncertain. The V end was cut by 3 bases, the J end by 2 bases, with 19 bases between. CDR3 size: 17 residues. Germline loops: CDR1 SNHLY, CDR2 FYNNEI. This CDR3 reads CASSEGIGLSWNYGYTF. CDR3 nucleotide sequence: TGTGCCAGCAGTGAGGGTATTGGACTCTCATGGAACTATGGCTACACCTTC.

The chain employs TRBV10-3 and TRBJ2-7; D ambiguous. The length of the CDR3 is 11 residues. V lost 7 bases to trimming and J lost 0 bases, with 4 bases between them. Germline CDR1 and CDR2: ENHRY and SYGVKD. In DNA form, the CDR3 reads TGTGCCATCAAAACCTCCTACGAGCAGTACTTC. Protein sequence: CAIKTSYEQYF.

This chain joins TRBV28 and TRBJ1-1; perhaps TRBD1 as D (6 bases). Trimming shortened V by 6 bases and J by 7 bases, and 15 bases separated the two germline ends. Germline-derived CDR1 and CDR2 are MDHEN and SYDVKM. CDR3 size: 13 residues. The CDR3 sequence is CASRIGGSGEAFF. The CDR3 bases are TGTGCCAGCAGAATTGGGGGCTCCGGTGAAGCTTTCTTT.

The chain uses TRBV11-3 and TRBJ2-7, with 9 bases aligning to TRBD1. CDR3 length equals 14 residues. V was clipped by 5 bases and J by 7 bases; unmatched bases: 9. Germline V gene sequence: CDR1 SGHNT, CDR2 YENEEA. The CDR3 loop is CASSRGTGLGEQYF. CDR3 sequence (DNA): TGTGCCAGCAGCCGGGGGACAGGGCTAGGGGAGCAGTACTTC.

This clone has more than one count but fewer than ten. The chain has TRBV27 and TRBJ1-1, with D maybe TRBD1 (5 bases). This CDR3 has 13 residues. Trimming pared 10 bases from V and 1 base from J, leaving 13 bases between. Germline V gene data show CDR1 as MNHEY and CDR2 as SMNVEV (reference sequence). CDR3 region: CATYSRENTEAFF. CDR3 DNA: TGTGCCACTTATAGCAGGGAGAACACTGAAGCTTTCTTT.

V usage is TRBV12-3 or TRBV12-4 and J usage is TRBJ2-1, with 8 nucleotides matching TRBD2. The CDR3 length is 13 residues. V was clipped by 10 bases and J by 5 bases; unmatched bases: 7. The CDR3 spells CAIAGGGHNEQFF. CDR3 sequence (DNA): TGTGCCATCGCGGGAGGTGGCCACAATGAGCAGTTCTTC.

This chain uses TRBV2 with TRBJ1-2; D ambiguous. Germline CDR1 SNHLY, CDR2 FYNNEI. V was clipped by 3 bases and J by 3 bases, with 8 bases between them. This CDR3 region has 13 residues. CDR3 bases: TGTGCCAGCAGTGATGCACCGTACTATGGCTACACCTTC. Protein product: CASSDAPYYGYTF. Full variable domain (missing parts from reference TRBV2 and TRBJ1-2): EPEVTQTPSHQVTQMGQEVILRCVPISNHLYFYWYRQILGQKVEFLVSFYNNEISEKSEIFDDQFSVERPDGSNFTLKIRSTKLEDSAMYFCASSDAPYYGYTFGSGTRLTVV.

This clone was picked up one time. The V and J genes are TRBV13 and TRBJ2-1; 7 bases agree with TRBD1. Germline V gene lookup returns CDR1 PRHDT and CDR2 FYEKMQ (reference sequence). After removal of 5 bases from V and 9 bases from J, the junction contained 7 bases not matched to a gene. The CDR3 runs to 13 residues. The CDR3 nucleotides read TGTGCCAGCAGCACCAGGGGGAAGGGTGAGCAGTTCTTC. It translates to CASSTRGKGEQFF.

The chain employs TRBV2 and TRBJ2-5; 9 nucleotides match TRBD1. Germline-derived CDR1 and CDR2 are SNHLY and FYNNEI. The ends lost 4 bases at V and 6 bases at J; junction bases unmatched: 9. The CDR3 totals 15 residues. Here the CDR3 DNA reads TGTGCCAGCAGTGCCACGGGACAGGGACAAAAGACCCAGTACTTC. The encoded protein is CASSATGQGQKTQYF.

The rearrangement joins TRBV4-1 to TRBJ2-7, with a possible D match to TRBD2 (5 bases). Germline CDR1 MGHRA, CDR2 YSYEKL. Deletions cut 4 bases from V and 3 bases from J, with 10 bases between. The CDR3 contains 13 residues. DNA for the CDR3: TGCGCCAGCAGCCGCAGACTATTCTACGAGCAGTACTTC. Translating it yields CASSRRLFYEQYF.

V and J are TRBV10-3 and TRBJ2-3; D unresolved. V was cut by 4 bases and J by 1 base, with 3 bases left in between. The germline CDR1 and CDR2 sequences are ENHRY and SYGVKD. The CDR3 consists of 12 residues. CDR3 coding DNA: TGTGCCATCAGTGGGGGCACAGATACGCAGTATTTT. Amino acids: CAISGGTDTQYF.

The chain is built from TRBV6-1 and TRBJ2-5, with D possibly matching TRBD1 (6 bases). V gave up 2 bases and J gave up 5 bases, with 18 bases separating them. Germline V lookup: CDR1 MNHNS, CDR2 SASEGT. The CDR3 runs to 16 residues. The CDR3 region is CASSETVSRGIETQYF. CDR3 in DNA: TGTGCCAGCAGTGAAACGGTTTCGAGGGGGATCGAGACCCAGTACTTC.

By share, this clone counts as large. The V gene is TRBV28, the J gene TRBJ1-1; D not resolved. V lost 5 bases to trimming and J lost 4 bases, with 11 bases between them. This CDR3 has 13 amino acids. Looked up from germline, CDR1 is MDHEN and CDR2 is SYDVKM. As DNA, the CDR3 is TGTGCCAGCAGTCTCGGTCAGGCCACTGAAGCTTTCTTT. Translated: CASSLGQATEAFF.

V usage is TRBV5-1 and J usage is TRBJ1-6, with D possibly being TRBD1 (5 bases). V lost 5 bases and J 5 bases, leaving 14 bases between the germline ends. Germline values: CDR1 SGHRS, CDR2 YFSETQ. The CDR3 runs to 15 residues. The DNA for the CDR3 is TGCGCCAGCAGTACGGAGGGGACCAATAATTCACCCCTCCACTTT. It is translated as CASSTEGTNNSPLHF.